Each of the 20 T cell receptor beta chains below was sequenced from the same sample in a study of T-cell reconstitution after alpha-beta-depleted transplantation in children. Unique molecular identifiers were used in preparing the TCRbeta library. TCRdb redid the calling of the PCR reads with MiXCR, one entry per CDR3 protein. Of fewer than 700,000 distinct CDR3 sequences listed, 10% to 15% were seen once; the top ten hold over 2%. Sample: PBMCs, mostly from graft donor cells, taken 360 days after TCRalphabeta/CD19-depleted stem cell transplant. Receptors were obtained from a male patient aged 5 to 17 who had a stem cell transplant for acute myeloid leukemia, so the T cells may come from the graft donor.

With regard to this clonotype: A read error is possible here, since a much larger clone lies one base away. This chain joins TRBV5-1 and TRBJ2-1; D is perhaps TRBD2 (7 bases). V lost 6 bases and J lost 2, with 15 bases in between. The length of the CDR3 is 15 residues. Looked up from germline, CDR1 is SGHRS and CDR2 is YFSETQ. CDR3 sequence: CASMDSGGPYNEQFF. The CDR3 nucleotides are TGCGCCAGCATGGATTCCGGGGGGCCCTACAATGAGCAGTTCTTC.

This clonotype was observed at least ten times. This chain uses TRBV28 with TRBJ2-1; 8 nucleotides align to TRBD2. The germline gives CDR1 MDHEN, CDR2 SYDVKM. The ends lost 5 bases at V and 9 bases at J; junction bases unmatched: 15. The CDR3 covers 16 residues. In DNA form, the CDR3 reads TGTGCCAGCAGTCCGTTATCCGGGACTAGTGGTTTTGAGCAGTTCTTC. Its translation: CASSPLSGTSGFEQFF.

This clonotype was counted only a few times. The gene calls are TRBV9 and TRBJ1-1; 7 bases map to TRBD1. V shed 0 bases and J 0 bases; nucleotides not matched to a gene: 2. CDR3 length equals 15 residues. Germline CDR1 reads SGDLS; CDR2 reads YYNGEE. Here the CDR3 reads CASSVATGVNTEAFF. The CDR3, as DNA: TGTGCCAGCAGCGTAGCTACAGGGGTGAACACTGAAGCTTTCTTT.

The gene calls are TRBV25-1 and TRBJ2-1, with 8 nucleotides matching TRBD2. The V gene end was trimmed by 8 bases and the J gene end by 3 bases; junction bases not matched to a gene: 3. CDR3 size: 13 residues. The germline CDR1 and CDR2 sequences are MGHDK and SYGVNS. The CDR3 sequence is CASLTSDYNEQFF. Written as DNA, the CDR3 is TGTGCCAGCCTGACTAGCGACTACAATGAGCAGTTCTTC.

This rearrangement joins TRBV7-2 to TRBJ2-3; the D gene could be TRBD1 or TRBD2 (5 bases each). V gave up 5 bases and J gave up 2 bases, with 14 bases separating them. The CDR3 spans 15 residues. From germline, CDR1 is SGHTA and CDR2 FQGNSA. The CDR3: CASSLPEGITDTQYF. CDR3 sequence (DNA): TGTGCCAGCAGCCTACCCGAGGGGATCACAGATACGCAGTATTTT.

This clonotype showed up many times. In nucleotides, the CDR3 is TGTGCCAGCAGCTTACACGACAGCGACAATGAGCAGTTCTTC. Its translation: CASSLHDSDNEQFF. V usage is TRBV7-3 and J usage is TRBJ2-1, with a possible D match to TRBD1 (5 bases). The CDR3 length is 14 residues. Trimming shortened V by 2 bases and J by 5 bases, and 10 bases separated the two germline ends. In germline, CDR1 is SGHTA, CDR2 FQGTGA.

This clonotype came up a few times. The J gene is TRBJ2-2, the V gene TRBV29-1; 10 nucleotides agree with TRBD1. Germline CDR1 and CDR2: SQVTM and ANQGSEA. Trimming at V came to 5 bases and at J to 1 base, leaving 4 bases not matched to a gene. The CDR3 has 15 amino acids. This chain's CDR3 is CSVKWTGGNTGELFF. The CDR3 DNA reads as TGCAGCGTTAAATGGACAGGGGGGAACACCGGGGAGCTGTTTTTT.

In its sample, this clonotype was seen many times. The chain is built from TRBV19 and TRBJ1-4; 7 nucleotides align to TRBD1. The CDR3 covers 14 residues. Germline CDR1 LNHDA, CDR2 SQIVND (reference sequence). Trimming took 5 bases from V and 3 from J; bases not matched to a gene: 3. CDR3 in DNA: TGTGCCAGTAGTTCGGGACAGTCTAATGAAAAACTGTTTTTT. This sequence encodes CASSSGQSNEKLFF.

This chain joins TRBV5-1 and TRBJ2-1; weak D call: TRBD2 (6 bases). V lost 4 bases and J 9 bases, leaving 20 bases between the germline ends. This CDR3 has 15 amino acids. Germline V lookup: CDR1 SGHRS, CDR2 YFSETQ. The CDR3 region is CASSPGGTALGEQFF. CDR3 in DNA: TGCGCCAGCAGCCCCGGAGGGACCGCTTTAGGTGAGCAGTTCTTC. Based on the CDR3 plus reference TRBV5-1 and TRBJ2-1, the full variable domain is KAGVTQTPRYLIKTRGQQVTLSCSPISGHRSVSWYQQTPGQGLQFLFEYFSETQRNKGNFPGRFSGRQFSNSRSEMNVSTLELGDSALYLCASSPGGTALGEQFFGPGTRLTVL.

This clonotype was seen more than once but under ten times. The V call is TRBV5-1, the J call TRBJ1-1, with D possibly matching TRBD1 (5 bases). V was pared by 0 bases and J by 1 base, with 10 bases between. CDR3 size: 15 residues. From germline, CDR1 is SGHRS and CDR2 YFSETQ. CDR3 residues: CASSLVAGKNTEAFF. Here the CDR3 DNA reads TGCGCCAGCAGCTTGGTAGCAGGGAAGAACACTGAAGCTTTCTTT.

This chain joins TRBV9 and TRBJ2-2, with D perhaps TRBD1 (5 bases). V lost 0 bases to trimming and J lost 6 bases, with 12 bases between them. The CDR3 covers 15 residues. Per germline, CDR1 SGDLS and CDR2 YYNGEE. The CDR3 region has the DNA TGTGCCAGCAGCGTAGGACAGTTTCCCTCCGGGGAGCTGTTTTTT. This sequence encodes CASSVGQFPSGELFF.

This clonotype was counted a few times. The rearrangement uses TRBV14 and TRBJ2-2; D ambiguous. CDR1 SGHDN and CDR2 FVKESK come from the germline V gene. The CDR3 covers 13 residues. V was clipped by 1 base and J by 6 bases, with 6 bases between them. The CDR3 sequence: CASSQARAGELFF. The DNA of the CDR3 is TGTGCCAGCAGCCAAGCTCGGGCCGGGGAGCTGTTTTTT. Full variable domain (missing parts from reference TRBV14 and TRBJ2-2): EAGVTQFPSHSVIEKGQTVTLRCDPISGHDNLYWYRRVMGKEIKFLLHFVKESKQDESGMPNNRFLAERTGGTYSTLKVQPAELEDSGVYFCASSQARAGELFFGEGSRLTVL.

This clonotype was seen more than once but under ten times. J is TRBJ2-1 and V is TRBV20-1; 9 bases agree with TRBD1. V gave up 8 bases and J gave up 3 bases; unmatched junction bases: 8. The CDR3 consists of 14 residues. Germline V gives CDR1 DFQATT, CDR2 SNEGSKA (reference sequence). This CDR3 is CSPRWDRDYNEQFF. CDR3 DNA: TGCAGTCCAAGGTGGGACAGGGACTACAATGAGCAGTTCTTC.

The chain has TRBV12-3 or TRBV12-4 and TRBJ2-7; D gene ambiguous. The CDR3 is made up of 14 amino acids. The V end was cut by 1 base, the J end by 5 bases, with 12 bases between. This CDR3 is CASSLGGLMDEQYF. CDR3 DNA sequence: TGTGCCAGCAGTTTAGGCGGCCTGATGGACGAGCAGTACTTC.

The chain links TRBV7-2 to TRBJ2-3; 10 positions match TRBD2. The germline V gene has CDR1 SGHTA and CDR2 FQGNSA. The ends lost 8 bases at V and 4 bases at J; junction bases unmatched: 9. The CDR3 is 15 residues long. CDR3: CASASVAGGADTQYF. The CDR3 DNA reads as TGTGCCAGCGCTAGCGTAGCGGGAGGAGCAGATACGCAGTATTTT.

The genes are TRBV10-3 and TRBJ2-2, with TRBD2 as a possible D gene (7 bases). The V end lost 8 bases, the J end lost 5 bases, and 18 bases lay between the germline ends. This CDR3 is built from 15 residues. Germline V gives CDR1 ENHRY, CDR2 SYGVKD. CDR3 nucleotide sequence: TGTGCCATCGGGAATCGGGGGGCAGCAACCGGGGAGCTGTTTTTT. Protein sequence: CAIGNRGAATGELFF.

The chain uses TRBV5-1 and TRBJ2-3; 9 bases line up with TRBD2. This CDR3 has 15 residues. The V and J ends lost 5 bases and 5 bases, in that order; junction bases with no gene match: 9. The germline CDR1 and CDR2 sequences are SGHRS and YFSETQ. CDR3 sequence: CASRKASGIVDTQYF. DNA for the CDR3: TGCGCCAGCAGAAAAGCTAGCGGGATCGTAGATACGCAGTATTTT. The full variable domain, in which reference TRBV5-1 and TRBJ2-3 provide the parts outside the CDR3, is KAGVTQTPRYLIKTRGQQVTLSCSPISGHRSVSWYQQTPGQGLQFLFEYFSETQRNKGNFPGRFSGRQFSNSRSEMNVSTLELGDSALYLCASRKASGIVDTQYFGPGTRLTVL.

The table lists this clonotype with a few counts. The V call is TRBV20-1, the J call TRBJ2-1; D is possibly TRBD1 or TRBD2 (5 bases each). The germline CDR1 and CDR2 sequences are DFQATT and SNEGSKA (reference sequence). V was pared by 5 bases and J by 7 bases, with 12 bases between. This CDR3 region has 12 residues. The CDR3 loop reads CSAGGWRNEQFF. CDR3 in DNA: TGCAGTGCTGGGGGTTGGAGGAATGAGCAGTTCTTC.

CDR3 sequence reads: CASSWGRDWHNEQFF. CDR3 DNA sequence: TGCGCCAGCAGCTGGGGCAGGGATTGGCACAATGAGCAGTTCTTC. The chain couples TRBV5-1 to TRBJ2-1; tentative D call: TRBD1 (5 bases). The CDR3 has 15 amino acids. V was clipped by 3 bases and J by 5 bases, with 15 bases between them. Germline CDR1 and CDR2: SGHRS and YFSETQ.

A remark on this clonotype: An end of the junction differs from the germline gene, which may be a read error. This chain uses TRBV19 with TRBJ2-1; TRBD2 aligns across 12 bases. The germline CDR1 and CDR2 sequences are LNHDA and SQIVND (reference sequence). This CDR3 has 15 residues. The DNA for the CDR3 is TGTGCCAGTAGGGGTGGACTAGCGGGATGGAATGAGCGGTTCTTC. As protein: CASRGGLAGWNERFF.